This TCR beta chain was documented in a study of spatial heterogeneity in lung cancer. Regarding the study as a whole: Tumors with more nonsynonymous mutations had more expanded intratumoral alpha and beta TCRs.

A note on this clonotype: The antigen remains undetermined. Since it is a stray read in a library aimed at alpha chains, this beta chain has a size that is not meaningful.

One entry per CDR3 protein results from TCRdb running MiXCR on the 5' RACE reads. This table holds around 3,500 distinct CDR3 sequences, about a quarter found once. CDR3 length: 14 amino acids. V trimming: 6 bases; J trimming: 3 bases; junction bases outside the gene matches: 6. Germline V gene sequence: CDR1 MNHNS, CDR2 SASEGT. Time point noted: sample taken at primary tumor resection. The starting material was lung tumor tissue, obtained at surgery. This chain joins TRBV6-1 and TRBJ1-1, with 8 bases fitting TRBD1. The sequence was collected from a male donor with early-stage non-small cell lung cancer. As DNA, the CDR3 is TGTGCCAGCAGAACTTCAGGGGGCCACACTGAAGCTTTCTTT. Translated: CASRTSGGHTEAFF.